The clone carrying this T cell receptor beta chain was observed a handful of times. This CDR3 is 16 amino acids long. Germline lookup yields CDR1 LNHDA and CDR2 SQIVND (reference sequence). V shed 7 bases and J 0 bases; nucleotides not matched to a gene: 5. The sample is drawn from a study of beta chain features in type 1 diabetes. The sequenced template was cDNA made from the entire isolated RNA. Method: immunoSEQ multiplex PCR; TCRdb's copy keeps in-frame clones and lacks some. The sample includes approximately 200,000 clones, 9.6% of them seen just once. Sequenced material: naive CD4+ T cells from blood. This chain uses TRBV19 with TRBJ2-1, with 11 bases matching TRBD2. The origin of this receptor is a woman younger than 30 in good health. The CDR3 sequence is CASTIAGGSSYNEQFF. DNA for the CDR3: TGTGCCAGTACGATAGCGGGGGGGAGCTCCTACAATGAGCAGTTCTTC.